Below, 5 T cell receptor beta chains from the same sample are listed, as sequenced in a study of identical twins (dated by TCRdb to the mid-2010s). The library was built by means of 5' RACE. The instrument was an Illumina HiSeq 2000. TCRdb cleaned the public reads at Q25 with fastp, built clones with MiXCR and kept in-frame beta chains. Here each entry gathers all rows of one CDR3 protein and keeps the most common genes and DNA. The table for this sample lists a few hundred thousand distinct CDR3 sequences; roughly 15% of them were counted only once. The ten largest clones capture around 0.48% of the sample. These data were also reused for a study on yellow fever vaccine responses in identical twins.

The source material was CD4+ T cells sorted from blood. The source is a woman aged 18-29 years in good health.

CDR3 nucleotide sequence: TGCGCCAGCAGCGCCCAAACCCGACAGGGGCAAGAGACCCAGTACTTC. This translates into CASSAQTRQGQETQYF. V is TRBV5-1 and J is TRBJ2-5; the match to TRBD1 covers 8 bases. Germline assignment: CDR1 SGHRS and CDR2 YFSETQ. This CDR3 comprises 16 residues. After removal of 4 bases from V and 2 bases from J, the junction contained 10 bases not matched to a gene.

This clonotype has at least ten counts. The rearrangement uses TRBV5-1 and TRBJ2-1, with 8 bases lining up with TRBD2. CDR3 length: 14 amino acids. V lost 0 bases and J lost 13; bases outside the gene matches: 9. CDR1 is SGHRS and CDR2 is YFSETQ in the germline V gene. CDR3 amino acids: CASSLAGGGREQFF. The CDR3 DNA sequence: TGCGCCAGCAGCTTGGCAGGCGGGGGGAGGGAACAGTTCTTC.

This clonotype was found a few times. The genes are TRBV11-2 and TRBJ2-5; TRBD1 is a possible D gene (5 bases). Per the germline V gene, CDR1 is SGHAT and CDR2 is FQNNGV. Trimming stripped 1 base from V and 2 bases from J, with 14 bases between. The CDR3 totals 16 residues. In DNA, the CDR3 is TGTGCCAGCAGCTTAGTTCTGGGTAGGGGACAAGAGACCCAGTACTTC. Its translation is CASSLVLGRGQETQYF.

This clonotype was observed a handful of times. The rearrangement links TRBV6-1 to TRBJ2-5, with D perhaps assigned TRBD1 or TRBD2 (5 bases each). Trimming stripped 2 bases from V and 7 bases from J, with 20 bases between. CDR1 is MNHNS, CDR2 SASEGT, per germline. This CDR3 has 16 amino acids. Here the CDR3 reads CASSERWGSSSGTQYF. The CDR3 nucleotides read TGTGCCAGCAGTGAAAGGTGGGGGTCTTCTTCGGGGACCCAGTACTTC.

This clonotype was seen a handful of times. This rearrangement joins TRBV12-3 or TRBV12-4 to TRBJ2-3; 12 nucleotides match TRBD2. There are 15 residues in the CDR3. V was clipped by 6 bases and J by 6 bases; unmatched bases: 7. As DNA, the CDR3 is TGTGCCAGCAGCCAGCTAGCGGGAGGGCAGGATACGCAGTATTTT. Encoded protein: CASSQLAGGQDTQYF.